The 18 T cell receptor beta chains in this list originate from one sample, sequenced in a study of blood T cell repertoires in COVID-19. The data were produced by immunoSEQ multiplex PCR, yet TCRdb's version contains in-frame clones alone and is incomplete. This sample has some 78,000 clones, with roughly 86% found just once. The sample was peripheral blood. The receptors originated from a man between 45 and 60 years old with active or convalescent COVID-19.

The gene calls are TRBV10-2 and TRBJ1-1, with D uncertain. Trimming took off 6 bases at V and 5 bases at J, with 10 bases between the two ends. The V gene's germline CDR1 is WSHSY and CDR2 SAAADI. The CDR3 is 12 residues long. CDR3 coding DNA: TGCGCCAGCAGGAAGCAATCGACTGAAGCTTTCTTT. Protein: CASRKQSTEAFF.

J is TRBJ1-6 and V is TRBV5-1, with D hard to call. Per the germline V gene, CDR1 is SGHRS and CDR2 is YFSETQ. Trimming stripped 6 bases from V and 7 bases from J, with 14 bases between. The CDR3 covers 14 residues. CDR3 coding DNA: TGCGCCAGCAATAACGCAGAGGGAAATTCACCCCTCCACTTT. Its translation: CASNNAEGNSPLHF.

The chain employs TRBV24-1 and TRBJ2-7; a possible D gene is TRBD1 (6 bases). Trimming took off 0 bases at V and 5 bases at J, with 13 bases between the two ends. CDR1 and CDR2 (germline): KGHDR, SFDVKD. There are 15 residues in the CDR3. CDR3 in amino acids: CATSDLRTVLHEQYV. CDR3 DNA: TGTGCCACCAGTGATTTGAGGACAGTCCTCCACGAGCAGTACGTC.

The chain is built from TRBV5-4 and TRBJ2-1; D is perhaps TRBD1 (5 bases). Germline V lookup: CDR1 SGHNT, CDR2 YYREEE (reference sequence). The V end was cut by 3 bases, the J end by 4 bases, with 14 bases between. The CDR3 is 15 amino acids. CDR3 in DNA: TGTGCCAGCAGCTCTGGACAAATACCTTACAATGAGCAGTTCTTC. Amino acid sequence: CASSSGQIPYNEQFF.

The V gene is TRBV7-9, the J gene TRBJ2-4; 7 bases line up with TRBD2. This CDR3 has 16 residues. Per the germline V gene, CDR1 is SEHNR and CDR2 is FQNEAQ (reference sequence). The V segment lost 8 bases and the J segment 6 bases; nucleotides outside the gene matches: 16. CDR3 in amino acids: CASGAGDYSSPNIQYF. For the CDR3, the DNA is TGTGCCAGCGGCGCCGGGGACTACTCATCCCCAAACATTCAGTACTTC.

The chain carries TRBV24-1 and TRBJ2-1, with 8 positions matching TRBD1. V lost 1 base and J lost 1; bases outside the gene matches: 5. The germline V gene encodes CDR1 KGHDR and CDR2 SFDVKD. The CDR3 contains 17 residues. CDR3 bases: TGTGCCACCAGTGATTTCACCGACAGGGGTTCCTACAATGAGCAGTTCTTC. It yields the protein CATSDFTDRGSYNEQFF.

The chain links TRBV13 to TRBJ2-7; D possibly corresponds to TRBD2 (5 bases). CDR3 size: 15 residues. Trimming took off 2 bases at V and 2 bases at J, with 13 bases between the two ends. From germline, CDR1 is PRHDT and CDR2 FYEKMQ (reference sequence). The DNA for the CDR3 is TGTGCCAGCAGCTTACTTTTCCGGACTCCCTACGAGCAGTACTTC. Protein: CASSLLFRTPYEQYF.

Only a few counts were recorded for this clone. This chain links TRBV7-6 with TRBJ2-2; unclear D gene. The V and J ends lost 4 bases and 7 bases respectively, with 10 bases between them. The germline gives CDR1 SGHVS, CDR2 FNYEAQ. There are 13 residues in the CDR3. DNA of the CDR3: TGTGCCAGCAGCTCAGTTGGTGGCGGGGAGCTGTTTTTT. This encodes CASSSVGGGELFF.

The V gene is TRBV19, the J gene TRBJ2-5, with D unclear. The CDR3 spans 13 residues. CDR1 is LNHDA and CDR2 is SQIVND in the germline V gene (reference sequence). V was shortened by 1 base and J by 3 bases, with 6 bases between the two germline ends. The CDR3 DNA follows: TGTGCCAGTAGTATAGGTGACAAAGAGACCCAGTACTTC. Encoded protein: CASSIGDKETQYF.

The J gene is TRBJ1-5, the V gene TRBV18; D perhaps matches TRBD1 (5 bases). There are 15 residues in the CDR3. The germline gives CDR1 KGHSH, CDR2 LQKENI. Trimming stripped 2 bases from V and 11 bases from J, with 19 bases between. The CDR3 protein is CASSPLEGLDQAQHF. In DNA form, the CDR3 reads TGTGCCAGCTCACCATTGGAGGGACTCGATCAAGCCCAGCATTTT.

The rearrangement joins TRBV14 to TRBJ2-5; D may be TRBD2 (7 bases). The CDR3 runs to 16 residues. The germline V gene encodes CDR1 SGHDN and CDR2 FVKESK. With 1 base removed from V and 2 bases from J, the gap between germline ends came to 14 bases. CDR3 coding DNA: TGTGCCAGCAGCCAAGGGACGGGGGGCTCGCAAGAGACCCAGTACTTC. Its protein is CASSQGTGGSQETQYF.

The CDR3 loop is CASSSPLSGNTIYF. CDR3 in DNA: TGTGCCAGCAGCTCCCCCTTGTCTGGAAACACCATATATTTT. The V and J genes are TRBV11-2 and TRBJ1-3; no clear D. Germline V gene lookup returns CDR1 SGHAT and CDR2 FQNNGV. The V gene lost 4 bases and the J gene lost 1 base, with 8 bases spanning the gap. The CDR3 is 14 residues long.

This sequence joins TRBV28 and TRBJ1-6; perhaps TRBD1 as D (6 bases). The CDR3 is 16 residues long. V lost 2 bases and J 0 bases, leaving 8 bases between the germline ends. Germline CDR1 and CDR2: MDHEN and SYDVKM. The CDR3 protein is CASSLQGSSYNSPLHF. The CDR3 region has the DNA TGTGCCAGCAGTTTACAGGGGAGCTCCTATAATTCACCCCTCCACTTT.

The rearrangement joins TRBV6-2 or TRBV6-3 to TRBJ2-7, with 7 positions matching TRBD2. Germline CDR1 is MNHEY and CDR2 is SVGEGT. Trimming cost V 2 bases and J 4 bases; bases outside gene matches: 2. The CDR3 has 13 residues. The CDR3 protein is CASSYQGLYEQYF. In DNA form, the CDR3 reads TGTGCCAGCAGTTACCAGGGACTATACGAGCAGTACTTC.

This clone was found once. The V gene is TRBV7-8, the J gene TRBJ1-5; no definite D call. Per germline, CDR1 SGHVS and CDR2 FQNEAQ. Deletions cut 1 base from V and 2 bases from J, with 12 bases between. The CDR3 has 16 amino acids. Here the CDR3 reads CASSLESNRGNQPQHF. CDR3 sequence (DNA): TGTGCCAGCAGCTTAGAGTCAAATCGGGGCAATCAGCCCCAGCATTTT.

This chain uses TRBV18 with TRBJ1-5, with D unresolved. This CDR3 comprises 15 residues. V was trimmed by 2 bases and J by 4 bases, leaving 12 bases between them. Germline V gene sequence: CDR1 KGHSH, CDR2 LQKENI. Written as DNA, the CDR3 is TGTGCCAGCTCACCAGAAGAACAGTTAAATCAGCCCCAGCATTTT. Encoded protein: CASSPEEQLNQPQHF.

This sequence joins TRBV6-9 and TRBJ2-2; 7 bases agree with TRBD2. The CDR3 has 14 amino acids. Germline V gene lookup returns CDR1 MNHGY and CDR2 SVAAGI. V shed 4 bases, J shed 4 bases, and the junction held 3 bases outside the gene matches. CDR3 nucleotide sequence: TGTGCCAGCAGTTTCGGGGAGGGCACCGGGGAGCTGTTTTTT. Translation gives CASSFGEGTGELFF.

This rearrangement joins TRBV6-1 to TRBJ2-7; the D is unclear. The germline V gene has CDR1 MNHNS and CDR2 SASEGT. The CDR3 covers 12 residues. V gave up 0 bases and J gave up 6 bases, with 6 bases separating them. The CDR3 DNA reads as TGTGCCAGCAGTGAAGCGTGGAGCGAGCAGTACTTC. Protein: CASSEAWSEQYF.